This T cell receptor beta chain stems from a study of blood T cell repertoires in COVID-19. Study in general: Spain, Italy and the United States supplied samples that represented acute and convalescent COVID-19. T cells, B-cell-depleted T cells, or PBMCs supplied cDNA or gDNA.

In this sample, this clone turned up a few times. As originally analysed: Estimated nucleated cell counts came from reference gene primer amplification. Sequencing was performed with immunoSEQ multiplex PCR; in TCRdb, only in-frame clones are kept and a portion is missing. V and J calls and clone size are those listed in that table; D and trimming were worked out from the DNA. The data contain 150,000 to 180,000 clones, 80% of them singletons. CDR1 is LGHNA, CDR2 YNFKEQ, per germline. This CDR3 contains 19 residues. V trimming: 5 bases; J trimming: 7 bases; junction bases outside the gene matches: 19.

Sequenced input: peripheral blood. The chain carries TRBV4-2 and TRBJ1-4; 10 positions agree with TRBD1. The sequence was obtained from a man aged 55 to 70 with acute or convalescent COVID-19. Here the CDR3 reads CASSSILRTGGFQGEKLFF. CDR3 nucleotides: TGTGCCAGCAGCTCTATTTTGAGGACAGGGGGGTTCCAAGGTGAAAAACTGTTTTTT.